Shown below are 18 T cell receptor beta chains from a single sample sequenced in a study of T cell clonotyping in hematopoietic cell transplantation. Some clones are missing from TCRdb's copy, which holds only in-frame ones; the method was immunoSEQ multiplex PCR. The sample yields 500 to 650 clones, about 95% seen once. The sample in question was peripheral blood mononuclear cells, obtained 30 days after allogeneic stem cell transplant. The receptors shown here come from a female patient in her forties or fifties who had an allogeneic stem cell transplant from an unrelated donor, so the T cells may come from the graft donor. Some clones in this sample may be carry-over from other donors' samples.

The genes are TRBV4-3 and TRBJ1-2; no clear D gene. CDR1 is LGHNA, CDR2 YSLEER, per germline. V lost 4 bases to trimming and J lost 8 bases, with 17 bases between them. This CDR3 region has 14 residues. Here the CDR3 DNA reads TGCGCCAGCAGCCGCCCCGATCCGGCGGGCGGCTACACCTTC. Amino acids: CASSRPDPAGGYTF.

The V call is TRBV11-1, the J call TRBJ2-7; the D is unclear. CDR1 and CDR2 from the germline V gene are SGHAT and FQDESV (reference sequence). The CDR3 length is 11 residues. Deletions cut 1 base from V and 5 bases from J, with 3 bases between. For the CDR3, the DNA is TGTGCCAGCAGCTTAGACAACGAGCAGTACTTC. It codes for CASSLDNEQYF.

CDR3 in amino acids: CATTWGTRVDNEQFF. The CDR3 nucleotides are TGTGCCACCACCTGGGGGACCCGGGTTGACAATGAGCAGTTCTTC. This chain joins TRBV15 and TRBJ2-1, with D perhaps TRBD1 or TRBD2 (5 bases each). V was trimmed by 7 bases and J by 5 bases, leaving 18 bases between them. The CDR3 covers 15 residues. CDR1 and CDR2 from the germline V gene are LNHNV and YYDKDF (reference sequence).

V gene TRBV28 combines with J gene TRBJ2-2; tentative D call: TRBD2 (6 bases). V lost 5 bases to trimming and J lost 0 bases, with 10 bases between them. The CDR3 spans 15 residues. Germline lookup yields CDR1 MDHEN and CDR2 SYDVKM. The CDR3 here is CASSRIAANTGELFF. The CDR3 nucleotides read TGTGCCAGCAGTCGCATAGCGGCGAACACCGGGGAGCTGTTTTTT.

CDR3 coding DNA: TGTGCCAGCAGCTTGAGTTGGGGGACATCGGCTTACGAGCAGTACTTC. It specifies CASSLSWGTSAYEQYF. The chain carries TRBV7-9 and TRBJ2-7, with a weak D call TRBD1 (6 bases). CDR3 length equals 16 residues. Germline loops: CDR1 SEHNR, CDR2 FQNEAQ (reference sequence). V was clipped by 3 bases and J by 4 bases, with 19 bases between them.

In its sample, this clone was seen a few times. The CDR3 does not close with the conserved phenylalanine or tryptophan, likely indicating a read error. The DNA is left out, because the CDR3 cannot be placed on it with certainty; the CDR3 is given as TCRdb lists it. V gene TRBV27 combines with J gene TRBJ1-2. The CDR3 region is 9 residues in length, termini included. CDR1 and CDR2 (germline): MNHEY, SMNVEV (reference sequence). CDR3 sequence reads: CASSFSQAG.

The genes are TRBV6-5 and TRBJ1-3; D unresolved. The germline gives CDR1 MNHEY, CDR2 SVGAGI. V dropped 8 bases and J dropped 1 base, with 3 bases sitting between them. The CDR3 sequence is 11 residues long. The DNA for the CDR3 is TGTGCCAGCCGATCTGGAAACACCATATATTTT. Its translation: CASRSGNTIYF.

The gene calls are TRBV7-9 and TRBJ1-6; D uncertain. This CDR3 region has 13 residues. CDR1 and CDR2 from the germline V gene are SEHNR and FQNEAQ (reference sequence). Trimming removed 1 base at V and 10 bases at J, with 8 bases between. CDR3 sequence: CASSLGTGSPLHF. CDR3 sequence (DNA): TGTGCCAGCAGCTTAGGAACGGGGTCACCCCTCCACTTT.

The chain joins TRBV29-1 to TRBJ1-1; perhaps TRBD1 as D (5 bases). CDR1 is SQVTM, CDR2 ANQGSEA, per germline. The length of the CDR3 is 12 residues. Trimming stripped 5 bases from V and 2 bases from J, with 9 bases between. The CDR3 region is CSVTQVNTEAFF. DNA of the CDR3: TGCAGCGTTACACAGGTTAACACTGAAGCTTTCTTT.

This CDR3 reads CASSQAWGVGTEAFF. The CDR3 bases are TGCGCCAGCAGCCAAGCATGGGGGGTTGGCACTGAAGCTTTCTTT. V is TRBV4-3 and J is TRBJ1-1; TRBD1 might be the D (5 bases). V shed 1 base and J shed 4 bases, with 13 bases lying between them. The CDR3 loop spans 15 amino acids. Germline V gene lookup returns CDR1 LGHNA and CDR2 YSLEER.

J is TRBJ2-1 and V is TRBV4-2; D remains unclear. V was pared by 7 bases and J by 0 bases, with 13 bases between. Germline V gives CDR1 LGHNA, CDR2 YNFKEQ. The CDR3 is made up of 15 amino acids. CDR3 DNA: TGTGCCAGCACCAGGACCTCGAGCTCCTACAATGAGCAGTTCTTC. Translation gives CASTRTSSSYNEQFF.

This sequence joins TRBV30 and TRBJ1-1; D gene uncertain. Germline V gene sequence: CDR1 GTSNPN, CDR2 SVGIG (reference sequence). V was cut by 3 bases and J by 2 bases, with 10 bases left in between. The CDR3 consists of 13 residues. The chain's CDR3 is CAWSQLVNTEAFF. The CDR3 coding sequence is TGTGCCTGGAGCCAATTAGTCAACACTGAAGCTTTCTTT.

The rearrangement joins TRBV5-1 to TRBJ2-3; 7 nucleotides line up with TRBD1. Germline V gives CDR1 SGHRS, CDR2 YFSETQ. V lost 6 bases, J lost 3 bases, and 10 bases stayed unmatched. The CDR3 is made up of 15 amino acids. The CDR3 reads CASNSQGQITDTQYF. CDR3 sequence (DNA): TGCGCCAGCAATTCCCAGGGACAGATAACAGATACGCAGTATTTT.

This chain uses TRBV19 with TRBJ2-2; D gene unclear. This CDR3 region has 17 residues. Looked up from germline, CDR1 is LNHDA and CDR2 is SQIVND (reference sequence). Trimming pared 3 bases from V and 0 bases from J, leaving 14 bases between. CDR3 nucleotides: TGTGCCAGTAGTATCCCCCCCGAGTCCCCGAACACCGGGGAGCTGTTTTTT. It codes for CASSIPPESPNTGELFF.

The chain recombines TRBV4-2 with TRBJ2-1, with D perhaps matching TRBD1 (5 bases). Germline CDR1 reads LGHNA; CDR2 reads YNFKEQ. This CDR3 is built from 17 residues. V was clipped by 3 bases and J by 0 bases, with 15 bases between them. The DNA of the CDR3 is TGTGCCAGCAGCCAGATAGCCCACAGGAGCTCCTACAATGAGCAGTTCTTC. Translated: CASSQIAHRSSYNEQFF.

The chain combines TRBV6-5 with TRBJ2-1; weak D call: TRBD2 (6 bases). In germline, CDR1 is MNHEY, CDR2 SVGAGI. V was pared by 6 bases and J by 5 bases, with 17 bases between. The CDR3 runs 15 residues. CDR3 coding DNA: TGTGCCAGCAGGGGGACTCCACCAAATGACAATGAGCAGTTCTTC. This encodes CASRGTPPNDNEQFF.

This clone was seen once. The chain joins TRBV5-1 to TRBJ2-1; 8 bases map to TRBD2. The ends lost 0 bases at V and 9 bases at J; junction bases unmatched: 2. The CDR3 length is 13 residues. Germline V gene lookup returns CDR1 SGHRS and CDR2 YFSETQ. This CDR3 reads CASSLVLAGEQFF. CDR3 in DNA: TGCGCCAGCAGCTTGGTTCTAGCGGGTGAGCAGTTCTTC. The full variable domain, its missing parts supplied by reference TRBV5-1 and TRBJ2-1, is KAGVTQTPRYLIKTRGQQVTLSCSPISGHRSVSWYQQTPGQGLQFLFEYFSETQRNKGNFPGRFSGRQFSNSRSEMNVSTLELGDSALYLCASSLVLAGEQFFGPGTRLTVL.

The CDR3 coding sequence is TGTGCCAGCAGCCCCCAAGTTGTATCCTACGAGCAGTACTTC. It encodes CASSPQVVSYEQYF. The rearrangement joins TRBV7-2 to TRBJ2-7, with D hard to call. The CDR3 extends over 14 amino acids. Germline V CDR1 and CDR2: SGHTA, FQGNSA. V dropped 5 bases and J dropped 1 base, with 12 bases sitting between them.